Each of the 19 T cell receptor beta chains below was sequenced from the same sample in a study of beta chain features in type 1 diabetes. Reverse transcription of all isolated RNA meant that expressed TCRB transcripts were sequenced. Data came from immunoSEQ multiplex PCR; TCRdb stores just in-frame clones and leaves some out. This table has hundreds of thousands of clones, about a sixth appearing once. The specimen was naive CD4+ T cells from blood. The origin of the receptors is a man younger than 35 in good health.

CDR3 sequence: CASSPSNSNQPQHF. CDR3 coding DNA: TGTGCCAGCAGCCCCTCGAATAGCAATCAGCCCCAGCATTTT. This chain uses TRBV14 with TRBJ1-5; D unresolved. Germline CDR1 SGHDN, CDR2 FVKESK. This CDR3 contains 14 residues. V was clipped by 4 bases and J by 0 bases, with 7 bases between them.

This clone has a handful of counts. The chain employs TRBV4-1 and TRBJ2-3, with D unresolved. The germline CDR1 and CDR2 sequences are MGHRA and YSYEKL. The CDR3 spans 14 residues. Between the trimmed V and J ends, which lost 8 bases and 2 bases, there was a span of 14 bases. The CDR3 DNA follows: TGCGCCAGCTACTCCGGGCGGTCCACAGATACGCAGTATTTT. It encodes CASYSGRSTDTQYF.

The chain carries TRBV29-1 and TRBJ2-3, with D possibly TRBD2 on 6 matching bases. This CDR3 is built from 15 residues. The germline V gene encodes CDR1 SQVTM and CDR2 ANQGSEA. The ends were cut back, 6 bases at V and 0 bases at J, with 16 bases in the middle. The CDR3 spells CSVDPLAASTDTQYF. Written as DNA, the CDR3 is TGCAGCGTAGATCCCTTAGCGGCTAGCACAGATACGCAGTATTTT.

This clone was seen only a few times. This chain uses TRBV7-3 with TRBJ2-1; 9 nucleotides match TRBD1. The CDR3 has 16 amino acids. With 2 bases clipped from V and 6 bases from J, the junction kept 8 bases outside the gene matches. In germline, CDR1 is SGHTA, CDR2 FQGTGA. The CDR3, as DNA: TGTGCCAGCAGCTTATTCCGGGACAGGGAGGTCAATGAGCAGTTCTTC. The encoded protein is CASSLFRDREVNEQFF. Looking up the rest from reference TRBV7-3 and TRBJ2-1 gives the full variable domain: GAGVSQTPSNKVTEKGKYVELRCDPISGHTALYWYRQSLGQGPEFLIYFQGTGAADDSGLPNDRFFAVRPEGSVSTLKIQRTERGDSAVYLCASSLFRDREVNEQFFGPGTRLTVL.

In its sample, this clone was seen many times. No conserved phenylalanine or tryptophan ends this CDR3, so it is likely a read error. The limits of the CDR3 on the DNA are not certain, so only TCRdb's listed CDR3 is given. The rearrangement joins TRBV29-1 to TRBJ1-3; the table's D call, TRBD1, was not checked against the DNA. The CDR3 has 9 residues if both end residues are counted. CDR1 is SQVTM and CDR2 is ANQGSEA in the germline V gene. CDR3 sequence: CSNPTGGSV.

As to this clone: The junction differs from germline at one of its ends, possibly a read error. This chain connects TRBV6-6 to TRBJ1-2; TRBD1 aligns across 9 bases. CDR3 length: 14 residues. Germline CDR1 is MNHNY and CDR2 is SVGAGI (reference sequence). Here the CDR3 DNA reads TGTGCCAGCATTTACAGGGGGCAGGGCTATGGCTACACCTTC. Amino acid sequence: CASIYRGQGYGYTF.

The chain combines TRBV15 with TRBJ1-4; 8 nucleotides agree with TRBD1. V was clipped by 3 bases and J by 8 bases; unmatched bases: 5. Germline CDR1 reads LNHNV; CDR2 reads YYDKDF (reference sequence). The CDR3 runs 14 residues. The CDR3 loop is CATSSRTGFEKLFF. The CDR3 nucleotides read TGTGCCACCAGCAGCAGGACAGGGTTCGAAAAACTGTTTTTT.

This clone has only a few counts. The CDR3 DNA is TGTGCCAGCACCTCTGAGGGACAGGGTTTCTACGAGCAGTACTTC. Protein product: CASTSEGQGFYEQYF. This rearrangement joins TRBV25-1 to TRBJ2-7, with 9 nucleotides matching TRBD1. Germline CDR1 reads MGHDK; CDR2 reads SYGVNS. V lost 7 bases and J lost 3; bases outside the gene matches: 10. This CDR3 has 15 amino acids.

This clone was counted a few times. The chain uses TRBV29-1 and TRBJ1-1; possible D gene TRBD1, 6 bases. Trimming took off 6 bases at V and 3 bases at J, with 14 bases between the two ends. The CDR3 sequence is 13 residues long. Germline CDR1 is SQVTM and CDR2 is ANQGSEA. The CDR3 region has the DNA TGCAGCGTCCTGATACAGGGCTACACTGAAGCTTTCTTT. It specifies CSVLIQGYTEAFF.

This clone was counted between two and nine times. CDR3 sequence (DNA): TGTGCCAGCAGCGTAGACGTGACACCCAACGGCAGGGCCCAGCATTTT. Residues: CASSVDVTPNGRAQHF. V usage is TRBV9 and J usage is TRBJ1-5; TRBD1 might be the D (5 bases). Germline-derived CDR1 and CDR2 are SGDLS and YYNGEE. With 0 bases removed from V and 11 bases from J, the gap between germline ends came to 21 bases. The CDR3 is made up of 16 amino acids.

A few counts support this clone. The chain employs TRBV29-1 and TRBJ1-1; 7 nucleotides line up with TRBD1. Losses at the gene ends were 5 bases for V and 0 bases for J; bases not matched to a gene: 3. The CDR3 length is 13 residues. Germline assignment: CDR1 SQVTM and CDR2 ANQGSEA. The CDR3 DNA sequence: TGCAGCGTTAACAGGGGCGTGAACACTGAAGCTTTCTTT. Its protein product is CSVNRGVNTEAFF.

This sequence joins TRBV18 and TRBJ2-1; 7 nucleotides match TRBD2. V trimming: 2 bases; J trimming: 5 bases; junction bases outside the gene matches: 6. Germline lookup yields CDR1 KGHSH and CDR2 LQKENI. CDR3 size: 15 residues. The CDR3 protein is CASSPSLRGDNEQFF. The CDR3 DNA reads as TGTGCCAGCTCACCATCTCTTCGGGGGGACAATGAGCAGTTCTTC. The variable domain in full, with the rest retrieved from reference TRBV18 and TRBJ2-1, is NAGVMQNPRHLVRRRGQEARLRCSPMKGHSHVYWYRQLPEEGLKFMVYLQKENIIDESGMPKERFSAEFPKEGPSILRIQQVVRGDSAAYFCASSPSLRGDNEQFFGPGTRLTVL.

V usage is TRBV28 and J usage is TRBJ2-3; the D is unclear. V was pared by 4 bases and J by 0 bases, with 5 bases between. The CDR3 runs 13 residues. The germline gives CDR1 MDHEN, CDR2 SYDVKM. CDR3 sequence: CASSYVSTDTQYF. In DNA, the CDR3 is TGTGCCAGCAGTTACGTTAGCACAGATACGCAGTATTTT.

V usage is TRBV4-3 and J usage is TRBJ1-2; no clear D gene. Germline V gives CDR1 LGHNA, CDR2 YSLEER. This CDR3 is built from 15 residues. V was shortened by 3 bases and J by 4 bases, with 15 bases between the two germline ends. CDR3 DNA: TGCGCCAGCAGCCAGACCCCAGGTACGGTCTATGGCTACACCTTC. This codes for CASSQTPGTVYGYTF.

V and J are TRBV7-3 and TRBJ1-1, with D possibly being TRBD1 (6 bases). The V end was cut by 5 bases, the J end by 8 bases, with 18 bases between. The CDR3 is 14 residues long. From germline, CDR1 is SGHTA and CDR2 FQGTGA. The CDR3 bases are TGTGCCAGCAGCCAAGAGGGGGGTTTTGGCGAAGCTTTCTTT. It codes for CASSQEGGFGEAFF.

The chain carries TRBV5-4 and TRBJ2-7, with TRBD1 matching over 7 bases. This CDR3 region has 16 residues. Trimming took 4 bases from V and 7 from J; bases not matched to a gene: 17. In germline, CDR1 is SGHNT, CDR2 YYREEE (reference sequence). The CDR3 region is CASSVGLPRQGMEQYF. The CDR3 nucleotides are TGTGCCAGCAGCGTTGGACTTCCGAGACAGGGAATGGAGCAGTACTTC.

This sequence joins TRBV19 and TRBJ2-3; the D is unclear. V lost 6 bases to trimming and J lost 6 bases, with 10 bases between them. The germline CDR1 and CDR2 sequences are LNHDA and SQIVND (reference sequence). The CDR3 loop spans 12 amino acids. In nucleotides, the CDR3 is TGTGCCAGTAGGAAAAGAGAGGATACGCAGTATTTT. It translates to CASRKREDTQYF.

The gene calls are TRBV6-5 and TRBJ2-3; D unclear. Germline assignment: CDR1 MNHEY and CDR2 SVGAGI. The germline V and J ends were trimmed by 6 bases and 1 base, with 14 bases remaining between them. There are 15 residues in the CDR3. This CDR3 is CASSLGSWGTDTQYF. The CDR3 DNA reads TGTGCCAGCAGCCTCGGGTCCTGGGGCACAGATACGCAGTATTTT.

This rearrangement joins TRBV7-3 to TRBJ1-1; D gene unclear. V was trimmed by 3 bases and J by 3 bases, leaving 8 bases between them. The CDR3 runs to 13 residues. CDR1 and CDR2 (germline): SGHTA, FQGTGA. CDR3 region: CASSFSRDTEAFF. The CDR3, as DNA: TGTGCCAGCAGCTTCTCTAGGGACACTGAAGCTTTCTTT.